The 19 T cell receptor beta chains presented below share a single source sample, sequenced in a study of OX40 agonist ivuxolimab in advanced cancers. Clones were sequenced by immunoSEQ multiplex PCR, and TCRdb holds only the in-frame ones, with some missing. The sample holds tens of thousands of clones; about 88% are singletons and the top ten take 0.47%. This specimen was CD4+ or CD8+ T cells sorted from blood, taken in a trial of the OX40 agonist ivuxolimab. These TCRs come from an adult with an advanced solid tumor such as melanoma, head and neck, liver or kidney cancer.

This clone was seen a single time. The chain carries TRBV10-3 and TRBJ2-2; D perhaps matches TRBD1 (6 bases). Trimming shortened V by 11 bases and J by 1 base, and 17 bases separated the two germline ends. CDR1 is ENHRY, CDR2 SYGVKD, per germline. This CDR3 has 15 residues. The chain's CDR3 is CAALAGTLNTGELFF. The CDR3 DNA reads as TGTGCCGCCCTTGCTGGGACACTGAACACCGGGGAGCTGTTTTTT.

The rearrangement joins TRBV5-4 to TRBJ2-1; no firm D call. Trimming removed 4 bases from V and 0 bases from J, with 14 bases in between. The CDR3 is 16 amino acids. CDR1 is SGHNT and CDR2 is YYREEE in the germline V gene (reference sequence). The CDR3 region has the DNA TGTGCCAGCAGCCCCTGGCGCCAGAGCTCCTACAATGAGCAGTTCTTC. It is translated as CASSPWRQSSYNEQFF.

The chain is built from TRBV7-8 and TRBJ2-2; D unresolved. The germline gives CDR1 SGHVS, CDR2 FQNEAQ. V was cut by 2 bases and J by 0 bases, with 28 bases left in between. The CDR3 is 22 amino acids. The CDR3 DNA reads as TGTGCCAGCAGCTTAAGGGTGAAAGGGCGGCAACCAATAAACGCGAACACCGGGGAGCTGTTTTTT. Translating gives CASSLRVKGRQPINANTGELFF. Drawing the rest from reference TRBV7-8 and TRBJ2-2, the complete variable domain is GAGVSQSPRYKVAKRGQDVALRCDPISGHVSLFWYQQALGQGPEFLTYFQNEAQLDKSGLPSDRFFAERPEGSVSTLKIQRTQQEDSAVYLCASSLRVKGRQPINANTGELFFGEGSRLTVL.

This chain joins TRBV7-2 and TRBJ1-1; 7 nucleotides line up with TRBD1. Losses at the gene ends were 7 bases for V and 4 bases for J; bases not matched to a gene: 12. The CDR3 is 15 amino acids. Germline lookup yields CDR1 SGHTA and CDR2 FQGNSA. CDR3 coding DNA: TGTGCCAGCACCAACAGGGGAATGACGGCCACTGAAGCTTTCTTT. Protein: CASTNRGMTATEAFF. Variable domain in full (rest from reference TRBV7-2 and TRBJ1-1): GAGVSQSPSNKVTEKGKDVELRCDPISGHTALYWYRQSLGQGLEFLIYFQGNSAPDKSGLPSDRFSAERTGGSVSTLTIQRTQQEDSAVYLCASTNRGMTATEAFFGQGTRLTVV.

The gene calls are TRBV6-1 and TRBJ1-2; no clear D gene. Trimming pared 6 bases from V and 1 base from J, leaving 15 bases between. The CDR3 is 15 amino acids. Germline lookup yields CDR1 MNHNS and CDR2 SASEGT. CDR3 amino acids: CASRRAGSVNYGYTF. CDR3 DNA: TGTGCCAGCAGAAGAGCCGGGTCGGTTAACTATGGCTACACCTTC.

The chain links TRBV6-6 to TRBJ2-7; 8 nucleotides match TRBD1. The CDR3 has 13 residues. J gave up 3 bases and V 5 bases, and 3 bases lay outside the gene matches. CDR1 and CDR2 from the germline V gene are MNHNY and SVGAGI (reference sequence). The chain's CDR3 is CASSRGQGYEQYF. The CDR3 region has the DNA TGTGCCAGCAGTCGCGGACAGGGCTACGAGCAGTACTTC.

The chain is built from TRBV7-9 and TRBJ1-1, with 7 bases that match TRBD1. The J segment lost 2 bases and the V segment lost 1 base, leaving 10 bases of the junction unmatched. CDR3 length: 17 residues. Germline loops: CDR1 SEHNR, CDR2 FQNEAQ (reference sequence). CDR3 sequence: CASSLGQGGGKNTEAFF. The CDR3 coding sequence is TGTGCCAGCAGCTTAGGACAGGGAGGGGGAAAAAACACTGAAGCTTTCTTT.

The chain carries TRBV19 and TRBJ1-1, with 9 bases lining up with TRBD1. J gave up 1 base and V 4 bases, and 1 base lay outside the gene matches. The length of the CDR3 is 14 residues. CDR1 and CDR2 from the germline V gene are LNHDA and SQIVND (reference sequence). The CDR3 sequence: CASSTGQGNTEAFF. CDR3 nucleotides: TGTGCCAGTAGTACGGGACAGGGGAACACTGAAGCTTTCTTT.

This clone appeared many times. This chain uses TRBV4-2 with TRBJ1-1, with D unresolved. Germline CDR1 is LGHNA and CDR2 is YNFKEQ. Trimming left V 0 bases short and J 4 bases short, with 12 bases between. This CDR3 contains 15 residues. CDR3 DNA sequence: TGTGCCAGCAGCCAAGATAACAGTCACAGCACTGAAGCTTTCTTT. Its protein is CASSQDNSHSTEAFF.

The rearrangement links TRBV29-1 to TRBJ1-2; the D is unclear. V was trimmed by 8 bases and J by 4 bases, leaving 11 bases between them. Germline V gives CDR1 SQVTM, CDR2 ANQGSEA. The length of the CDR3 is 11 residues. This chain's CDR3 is CSSDAIYGYTF. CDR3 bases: TGCAGCTCTGACGCGATCTATGGCTACACCTTC.

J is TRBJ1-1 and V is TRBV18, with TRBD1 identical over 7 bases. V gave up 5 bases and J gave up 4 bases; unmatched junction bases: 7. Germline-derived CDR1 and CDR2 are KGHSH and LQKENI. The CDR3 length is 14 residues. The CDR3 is CASSTDREGTEAFF. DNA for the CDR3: TGTGCCAGCTCAACCGACAGGGAAGGCACTGAAGCTTTCTTT.

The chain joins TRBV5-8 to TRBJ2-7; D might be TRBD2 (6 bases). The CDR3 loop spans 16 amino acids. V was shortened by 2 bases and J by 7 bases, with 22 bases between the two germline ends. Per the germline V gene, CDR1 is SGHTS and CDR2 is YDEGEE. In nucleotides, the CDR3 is TGTGCCAGCAGCTTAGTGGATCGGGACTCCCCGAGGGAGCAGTACTTC. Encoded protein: CASSLVDRDSPREQYF. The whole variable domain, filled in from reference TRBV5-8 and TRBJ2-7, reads EAGVTQSPTHLIKTRGQQATLRCSPISGHTSVYWYQQALGLGLQFLLWYDEGEERNRGNFPPRFSGRQFPNYSSELNVNALELEDSALYLCASSLVDRDSPREQYFGPGTRLTVT.

CDR3 in DNA: TGTGCCAGCAGTCTACTCGGGACAGGAGTCTCTGGGGCCAACGTCCTGACTTTC. Translating gives CASSLLGTGVSGANVLTF. This chain connects TRBV11-1 to TRBJ2-6; 8 positions match TRBD1. CDR1 SGHAT and CDR2 FQDESV come from the germline V gene (reference sequence). CDR3 length equals 18 residues. V gave up 6 bases and J gave up 0 bases; unmatched junction bases: 10. Based on the CDR3 plus reference TRBV11-1 and TRBJ2-6, the full variable domain is EAEVAQSPRYKITEKSQAVAFWCDPISGHATLYWYRQILGQGPELLVQFQDESVVDDSQLPKDRFSAERLKGVDSTLKIQPAELGDSAMYLCASSLLGTGVSGANVLTFGAGSRLTVL.

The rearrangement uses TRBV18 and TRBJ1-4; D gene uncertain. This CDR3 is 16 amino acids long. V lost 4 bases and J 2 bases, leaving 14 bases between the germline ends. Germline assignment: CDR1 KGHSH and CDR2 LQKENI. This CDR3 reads CASSLGVPETNEKLFF. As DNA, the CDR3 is TGTGCCAGCTCACTAGGTGTCCCGGAGACTAATGAAAAACTGTTTTTT.

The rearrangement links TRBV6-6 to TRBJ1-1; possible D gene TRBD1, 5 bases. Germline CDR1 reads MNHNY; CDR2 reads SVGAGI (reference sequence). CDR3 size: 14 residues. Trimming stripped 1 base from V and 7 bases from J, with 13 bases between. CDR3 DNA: TGTGCCAGCAGTTACTTGACTGACAGCAGTGAAGCTTTCTTT. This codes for CASSYLTDSSEAFF.

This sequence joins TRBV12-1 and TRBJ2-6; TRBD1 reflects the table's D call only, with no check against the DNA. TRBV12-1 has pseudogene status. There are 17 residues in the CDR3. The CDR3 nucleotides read TGTGCCAGCAGCCGAAATATAGGACAAAGTCGGGCCAACGTCCTGACTTTC. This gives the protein CASSRNIGQSRANVLTF.

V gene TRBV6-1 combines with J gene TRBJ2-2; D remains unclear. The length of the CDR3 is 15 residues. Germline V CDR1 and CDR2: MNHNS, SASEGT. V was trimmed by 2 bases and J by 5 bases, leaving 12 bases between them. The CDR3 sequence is CASSEPGILTGELFF. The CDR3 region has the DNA TGTGCCAGCAGTGAACCCGGAATCCTTACCGGGGAGCTGTTTTTT.

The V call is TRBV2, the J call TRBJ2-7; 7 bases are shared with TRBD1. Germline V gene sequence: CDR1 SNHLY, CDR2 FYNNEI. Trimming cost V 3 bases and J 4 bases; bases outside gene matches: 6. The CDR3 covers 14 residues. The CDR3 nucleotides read TGTGCCAGCAGTGATCAGGGGGACCTTTACGAGCAGTACTTC. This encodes CASSDQGDLYEQYF. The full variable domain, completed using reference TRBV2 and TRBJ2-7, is EPEVTQTPSHQVTQMGQEVILRCVPISNHLYFYWYRQILGQKVEFLVSFYNNEISEKSEIFDDQFSVERPDGSNFTLKIRSTKLEDSAMYFCASSDQGDLYEQYFGPGTRLTVT.

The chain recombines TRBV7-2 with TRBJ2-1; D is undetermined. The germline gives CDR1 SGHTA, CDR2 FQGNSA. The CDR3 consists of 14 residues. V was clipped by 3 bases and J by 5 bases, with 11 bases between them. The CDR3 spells CASSFGRDNNEQFF. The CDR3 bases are TGTGCCAGCAGCTTTGGGCGCGACAACAATGAGCAGTTCTTC.